Below are 19 T cell receptor beta chains sequenced from a single sample in a study of blood T cell repertoires in COVID-19. Clones were read by immunoSEQ multiplex PCR, and TCRdb kept only the in-frame ones, dropping some. The repertoire has around 180,000 clones, 85% to 90% of them found once; the top ten carry approximately 4%. What was sequenced was peripheral blood. The source of these receptors is a human donor in a cohort sampled during active COVID-19.

This clone came up once. The chain combines TRBV19 with TRBJ1-1, with TRBD1 as a possible D gene (6 bases). Trimming removed 3 bases from V and 5 bases from J, with 16 bases in between. The V gene's germline CDR1 is LNHDA and CDR2 SQIVND (reference sequence). The CDR3 length is 15 residues. Here the CDR3 DNA reads TGTGCCAGTAGTATGGGGGCATTGACGGGGACTGAAGCTTTCTTT. It encodes CASSMGALTGTEAFF.

This sequence joins TRBV4-2 and TRBJ2-1; no firm D call. Trimming shortened V by 3 bases and J by 1 base, and 13 bases separated the two germline ends. Germline CDR1 LGHNA, CDR2 YNFKEQ. The CDR3 extends over 16 amino acids. This CDR3 is CASSQSGSRSYNEQFF. CDR3 coding DNA: TGTGCCAGCAGCCAGTCCGGTTCTCGGTCCTACAATGAGCAGTTCTTC.

The gene calls are TRBV28 and TRBJ2-7; D is possibly TRBD1 (6 bases). The V gene's germline CDR1 is MDHEN and CDR2 SYDVKM. V was clipped by 6 bases and J by 5 bases, with 17 bases between them. The CDR3 is 14 amino acids. The CDR3 DNA reads TGTGCCAGCAGCTTAGACAGGAGAAACCACGAGCAGTACTTC. Its translation is CASSLDRRNHEQYF. Drawing the rest from reference TRBV28 and TRBJ2-7, the complete variable domain is DVKVTQSSRYLVKRTGEKVFLECVQDMDHENMFWYRQDPGLGLRLIYFSYDVKMKEKGDIPEGYSVSREKKERFSLILESASTNQTSMYLCASSLDRRNHEQYFGPGTRLTVT.

V usage is TRBV24-1 and J usage is TRBJ2-2; TRBD1 agrees at 9 bases. The V gene's germline CDR1 is KGHDR and CDR2 SFDVKD. The CDR3 has 16 amino acids. Trimming took 4 bases from V and 6 from J; bases not matched to a gene: 8. CDR3 loop: CATSDTDRGRAGELFF. CDR3 nucleotides: TGTGCCACCAGTGACACGGACAGGGGTAGGGCCGGGGAGCTGTTTTTT.

The chain is built from TRBV2 and TRBJ2-7, with 15 positions matching TRBD2. Germline assignment: CDR1 SNHLY and CDR2 FYNNEI. The ends lost 4 bases at V and 0 bases at J; junction bases unmatched: 10. CDR3 length: 19 amino acids. The CDR3 DNA reads TGTGCCAGCAGTGCGCCGGGACTAGCGGGGGGCTCGAGCTCCTACGAGCAGTACTTC. Its translation: CASSAPGLAGGSSSYEQYF.

The chain is built from TRBV5-6 and TRBJ2-1; 7 nucleotides agree with TRBD2. The J segment lost 6 bases and the V segment lost 2 bases, leaving 5 bases of the junction unmatched. Germline lookup yields CDR1 SGHDT and CDR2 YYEEEE. The CDR3 has 14 residues. CDR3 sequence reads: CASSFMSSGNEQFF. CDR3 DNA sequence: TGTGCCAGCAGCTTCATGTCTAGCGGCAATGAGCAGTTCTTC. The complete variable domain, with remaining parts taken from reference TRBV5-6 and TRBJ2-1, reads DAGVTQSPTHLIKTRGQQVTLRCSPKSGHDTVSWYQQALGQGPQFIFQYYEEEERQRGNFPDRFSGHQFPNYSSELNVNALLLGDSALYLCASSFMSSGNEQFFGPGTRLTVL.

The V call is TRBV2, the J call TRBJ2-1, with 9 nucleotides matching TRBD1. The CDR3 has 17 residues. Losses at the gene ends were 0 bases for V and 4 bases for J; bases not matched to a gene: 7. Germline CDR1 reads SNHLY; CDR2 reads FYNNEI. The CDR3 sequence is CASSEARGTGRYNEQFF. In nucleotides, the CDR3 is TGTGCCAGCAGTGAAGCACGTGGGACAGGGAGATACAATGAGCAGTTCTTC.

This clone was seen only once. The chain couples TRBV5-1 to TRBJ1-6; D not resolved. Germline V gene sequence: CDR1 SGHRS, CDR2 YFSETQ. The V gene lost 0 bases and the J gene lost 3 bases, with 4 bases spanning the gap. The length of the CDR3 is 14 residues. The CDR3 sequence is CASSLAGYNSPLHF. The DNA for the CDR3 is TGCGCCAGCAGCTTGGCGGGCTATAATTCACCCCTCCACTTT.

V and J are TRBV4-3 and TRBJ2-5; perhaps TRBD1 as D (5 bases). This CDR3 region has 15 residues. The germline CDR1 and CDR2 sequences are LGHNA and YSLEER. Trimming removed 0 bases from V and 5 bases from J, with 13 bases in between. The CDR3 DNA follows: TGCGCCAGCAGCCAAGATGGGCAGGGTCGGGAGACCCAGTACTTC. Translation: CASSQDGQGRETQYF.

The V and J genes are TRBV27 and TRBJ1-2, with 8 bases identical to TRBD1. Germline V gives CDR1 MNHEY, CDR2 SMNVEV (reference sequence). This CDR3 is built from 16 residues. V lost 5 bases and J lost 1; bases outside the gene matches: 9. This CDR3 reads CASSPMRDRLNYGYTF. The CDR3 DNA is TGTGCCAGCAGTCCTATGAGGGACAGGCTTAACTATGGCTACACCTTC.

This clone occurred once. The chain recombines TRBV30 with TRBJ2-1; 9 bases map to TRBD1. CDR3 length equals 14 residues. The V and J ends lost 4 bases and 10 bases, in that order; junction bases with no gene match: 11. CDR1 is GTSNPN, CDR2 SVGIG, per germline (reference sequence). The CDR3 region is CAWTYARGQGEQFF. The CDR3 nucleotides read TGTGCCTGGACCTATGCCAGGGGACAGGGCGAGCAGTTCTTC.

The chain recombines TRBV27 with TRBJ1-4, with D possibly matching TRBD1 (5 bases). CDR1 and CDR2 (germline): MNHEY, SMNVEV (reference sequence). The CDR3 loop spans 12 amino acids. The V end was cut by 6 bases, the J end by 11 bases, with 13 bases between. This CDR3 reads CASSEEGRKLFF. As DNA, the CDR3 is TGTGCCAGCAGCGAGGAGGGACGGAAACTGTTTTTT.

The V and J genes are TRBV19 and TRBJ2-1; 8 bases line up with TRBD2. Germline-derived CDR1 and CDR2 are LNHDA and SQIVND (reference sequence). This CDR3 region has 12 residues. Trimming removed 2 bases from V and 13 bases from J; junction bases left unmatched: 4. The CDR3 sequence is CASSISGGLQFF. The CDR3 bases are TGTGCCAGTAGTATATCGGGGGGGCTTCAGTTCTTC.

This chain joins TRBV25-1 and TRBJ1-5; TRBD1 aligns across 7 bases. The CDR3 totals 16 residues. J was trimmed by 2 bases and V by 4 bases; bases with no gene match: 8. Germline CDR1 and CDR2: MGHDK and SYGVNS. The CDR3 DNA follows: TGTGCCAGCAGTGGAAAAACAGGGGAGGGCAATCAGCCCCAGCATTTT. Protein: CASSGKTGEGNQPQHF. Drawing the rest from reference TRBV25-1 and TRBJ1-5, the complete variable domain is EADIYQTPRYLVIGTGKKITLECSQTMGHDKMYWYQQDPGMELHLIHYSYGVNSTEKGDLSSESTVSRIRTEHFPLTLESARPSHTSQYLCASSGKTGEGNQPQHFGDGTRLSIL.

The gene calls are TRBV3-1 (or the pseudogene TRBV3-2) and TRBJ1-1; 7 bases agree with TRBD1. V gave up 5 bases and J gave up 0 bases; unmatched junction bases: 3. From germline, CDR1 is LGHDT and CDR2 YNNKEL (reference sequence). The CDR3 runs to 14 residues. The CDR3 DNA reads TGTGCCAGCAGCTCGGGACAGATGAACACTGAAGCTTTCTTT. Protein sequence: CASSSGQMNTEAFF.

The V gene is TRBV7-2, the J gene TRBJ2-3; TRBD2 aligns across 9 bases. V gave up 7 bases and J gave up 8 bases; unmatched junction bases: 13. This CDR3 is 15 amino acids long. The germline gives CDR1 SGHTA, CDR2 FQGNSA. CDR3 region: CASTWTSAVLGTQYF. CDR3 nucleotides: TGTGCCAGCACCTGGACTAGCGCCGTTTTGGGTACGCAGTATTTT.

The chain joins TRBV27 to TRBJ2-7; TRBD2 might be the D (5 bases). The CDR3 has 13 amino acids. Per the germline V gene, CDR1 is MNHEY and CDR2 is SMNVEV (reference sequence). V lost 6 bases and J lost 3, with 12 bases in between. As DNA, the CDR3 is TGTGCCAGCAGGGCACTAGGTGGCTACGAGCAGTACTTC. Protein product: CASRALGGYEQYF.

The chain carries TRBV4-1 and TRBJ2-1, with D hard to call. Germline V gene data show CDR1 as MGHRA and CDR2 as YSYEKL. Trimming shortened V by 4 bases and J by 0 bases, and 4 bases separated the two germline ends. This CDR3 has 13 residues. CDR3 in amino acids: CASSPSSYNEQFF. As DNA, the CDR3 is TGCGCCAGCAGCCCGAGCTCCTACAATGAGCAGTTCTTC.

This chain joins TRBV7-2 and TRBJ1-4; D call uncertain. The V end lost 5 bases, the J end lost 0 bases, and 10 bases lay between the germline ends. The V gene's germline CDR1 is SGHTA and CDR2 FQGNSA. CDR3 length: 15 amino acids. The CDR3 region has the DNA TGTGCCAGCAGCCCGGCGAGGGCAACTAATGAAAAACTGTTTTTT. Residues: CASSPARATNEKLFF. Complete variable domain (other parts from reference TRBV7-2 and TRBJ1-4): GAGVSQSPSNKVTEKGKDVELRCDPISGHTALYWYRQSLGQGLEFLIYFQGNSAPDKSGLPSDRFSAERTGGSVSTLTIQRTQQEDSAVYLCASSPARATNEKLFFGSGTQLSVL.